The 3 T cell receptor beta chains given below trace back to one sample, sequenced in a study of T-cell memory formation after mild COVID-19. Each CDR3 protein is one row after TCRdb ran MiXCR on the 5' RACE reads. The table records 150,000 to 200,000 distinct CDR3 sequences, around 10% of them present only once. The sequencing input was PBMCs or a T cell subset sorted from them (not recorded which). The receptors stem from a man younger than 35 who had mild COVID-19 (a few samples of this study predate the infection). Cell type and time point are not known.

This clonotype was observed a few times. This chain connects TRBV15 to TRBJ2-1; D may be TRBD1 or TRBD2 (7 bases each). Germline values: CDR1 LNHNV, CDR2 YYDKDF (reference sequence). This CDR3 spans 15 amino acids. V lost 5 bases, J lost 3 bases, and 14 bases lay in between. CDR3 residues: CATSGLRGGYNEQFF. The CDR3 nucleotides are TGTGCCACCAGCGGCCTCAGGGGGGGCTACAATGAGCAGTTCTTC. Full variable domain (outside the CDR3, taken from reference TRBV15 and TRBJ2-1): DAMVIQNPRYQVTQFGKPVTLSCSQTLNHNVMYWYQQKSSQAPKLLFHYYDKDFNNEADTPDNFQSRRPNTSFCFLDIRSPGLGDTAMYLCATSGLRGGYNEQFFGPGTRLTVL.

This clonotype was counted ten times or more. The rearrangement links TRBV7-7 to TRBJ2-1, with TRBD2 identical over 15 bases. The V gene end was trimmed by 5 bases and the J gene end by 7 bases; junction bases not matched to a gene: 3. CDR1 and CDR2 from the germline V gene are SSHAT and FNYEAQ (reference sequence). The CDR3 runs to 15 residues. CDR3 in DNA: TGTGCCAGCAGCCCCGGACTAGCGGGGGGGAATGAGCAGTTCTTC. This gives the protein CASSPGLAGGNEQFF.

V is TRBV3-1 and J is TRBJ1-1; D is undetermined. This CDR3 is 13 amino acids long. Germline V gene lookup returns CDR1 LGHDT and CDR2 YNNKEL (reference sequence). V dropped 3 bases and J dropped 1 base, with 6 bases sitting between them. Here the CDR3 reads CASSHYRNTEAFF. CDR3 DNA: TGTGCCAGCAGCCATTACAGGAACACTGAAGCTTTCTTT.